This TCR beta chain was sequenced for a study of CD8+ T cells in alopecia areata. Germline CDR1 reads SEHNR; CDR2 reads FQNEAQ (reference sequence). Trimming stripped 5 bases from V and 6 bases from J, with 15 bases between. The CDR3 is made up of 14 amino acids. General observations from the study: Alopecia totalis/universalis scalp especially showed more expanded CD8+ clones than normal scalp. It was less clear whether patients shared TCRs than it was in mice, possibly because of HLA.

After isolation, RNA underwent reverse transcription to generate cDNA as the sequencing template. Libraries were prepared by immunoSEQ multiplex PCR; TCRdb keeps only in-frame clonotypes and omits some of them. The data hold about 150,000 clones, with roughly 60% observed a single time. Turning to this clone: Its antigen is not known.

V gene TRBV7-9 combines with J gene TRBJ2-3; D may match TRBD1 or TRBD2 (5 bases each). The origin of this receptor is a human donor in good health. The sample was CD4+ T cells sorted from blood. CDR3 residues: CASSLGTRRDTQYF. In DNA, the CDR3 is TGTGCCAGCAGCCTTGGGACCCGGCGCGATACGCAGTATTTT.